The 8 T cell receptor beta chains presented below share a single source sample, sequenced in a study of cytomegalovirus exposure and HLA in healthy donors. With 60 Vbeta and 13 Jbeta primers, the PCR was carried out. Measured with immunoSEQ multiplex PCR; TCRdb has only the in-frame clones, and not every one. The sample lists approximately 140,000 clones; around 77% were seen once. The sample taken for sequencing was PBMCs. The receptors here all came from a woman aged 45 to 65 in good health and CMV-seronegative.

The V call is TRBV7-2, the J call TRBJ1-5; TRBD1 is a possible D gene (5 bases). Germline V gives CDR1 SGHTA, CDR2 FQGNSA. Trimming removed 1 base at V and 0 bases at J, with 7 bases between. This CDR3 has 15 residues. The CDR3 coding sequence is TGTGCCAGCAGCTTAGGGGGCCATAGCAATCAGCCCCAGCATTTT. Its translation: CASSLGGHSNQPQHF.

The V gene is TRBV4-1, the J gene TRBJ2-5, with 7 bases fitting TRBD1. Germline V gene lookup returns CDR1 MGHRA and CDR2 YSYEKL. V was clipped by 0 bases and J by 7 bases; unmatched bases: 11. CDR3 size: 16 residues. The CDR3 region has the DNA TGCGCCAGCAGCCAAGATCCGGGGCAGGGGGATCGGACCCAGTACTTC. This encodes CASSQDPGQGDRTQYF.

The chain carries TRBV7-2 and TRBJ1-4; no clear D. V was pared by 2 bases and J by 6 bases, with 13 bases between. The CDR3 length is 15 residues. The germline V gene encodes CDR1 SGHTA and CDR2 FQGNSA. CDR3 in DNA: TGTGCCAGCAGCTTAACGATTATGACTGATGAAAAACTGTTTTTT. This gives the protein CASSLTIMTDEKLFF.

This clone has just one count. The chain has TRBV29-1 and TRBJ2-5; 10 nucleotides agree with TRBD1. The CDR3 contains 16 residues. The V gene end was trimmed by 3 bases and the J gene end by 0 bases; junction bases not matched to a gene: 7. Germline V gene sequence: CDR1 SQVTM, CDR2 ANQGSEA. CDR3 in amino acids: CSVDDRGRGYQETQYF. CDR3 coding DNA: TGCAGCGTTGACGACAGGGGGCGAGGCTACCAAGAGACCCAGTACTTC.

This rearrangement joins TRBV9 to TRBJ1-6; 7 bases are a match to TRBD1. The trim removed 0 bases at V and 6 bases at J, leaving 0 bases unmatched. Germline V CDR1 and CDR2: SGDLS, YYNGEE. The CDR3 spans 14 residues. The CDR3 DNA is TGTGCCAGCAGCGTAGGACAGGGTAATTCACCCCTCCACTTT. Residues: CASSVGQGNSPLHF.

The rearrangement uses TRBV7-2 and TRBJ1-2; the D gene is possibly TRBD1 (5 bases). Germline CDR1 reads SGHTA; CDR2 reads FQGNSA. V gave up 5 bases and J gave up 4 bases, with 14 bases separating them. This CDR3 spans 14 amino acids. CDR3 DNA sequence: TGTGCCAGCAGCCCGGGGGGGAGTATCTATGGCTACACCTTC. Protein: CASSPGGSIYGYTF.

The chain recombines TRBV5-1 with TRBJ2-7; D unresolved. Deletions cut 1 base from V and 5 bases from J, with 10 bases between. The germline CDR1 and CDR2 sequences are SGHRS and YFSETQ. The CDR3 sequence is 13 residues long. CDR3 protein: CASSLWSRDEQYF. CDR3 nucleotides: TGCGCCAGCAGCTTGTGGAGCCGCGACGAGCAGTACTTC.

V and J are TRBV2 and TRBJ2-2; possible D gene TRBD2, 5 bases. Trimming stripped 6 bases from V and 6 bases from J, with 14 bases between. The CDR3 spans 14 residues. The germline gives CDR1 SNHLY, CDR2 FYNNEI. Here the CDR3 reads CASSESGVPGELFF. Here the CDR3 DNA reads TGTGCCAGCAGCGAGTCCGGGGTCCCCGGGGAGCTGTTTTTT.